The rows below give T cell receptor beta chains drawn from one sample of a study of cytomegalovirus exposure and HLA in healthy donors. Sequencing was performed with immunoSEQ multiplex PCR; in TCRdb, only in-frame clones are kept and a portion is missing. The data contain about 110,000 clones, 81% of them singletons. Specimen: PBMCs. All receptors come from a woman in her thirties in good health and CMV-seronegative. Each CDR3 is given with its conserved first and last residue. A D gene is named only where the DNA matches it firmly. The size entry is marked missing in some rows and otherwise reads once, few, many or a size class.

>TRBJ2-1|.|TRBV2|TRBD2
TGTGCCAGCAGTGCTAGCGGGAATGAGCAGTTCTTC
CASSASGNEQFF
>TRBJ2-1|once|TRBV5-4|TRBD1
TGTGCCAGCAGCCGGACAGGGGGCATCTACAATGAGCAGTTCTTC
CASSRTGGIYNEQFF
>TRBJ2-7|.|TRBV27|.
TGTGCCAGCAGTTTTGTCAGGAACTACGAGCAGTACTTC
CASSFVRNYEQYF
>TRBJ1-2|.|TRBV5-6|.
TGTGCCAGCAGCTTGGTCGGGAACTATGGCTACACCTTC
CASSLVGNYGYTF
>TRBJ2-1|.|TRBV5-1|TRBD1
TGCGCCAGCAGCCCTCCAGGGGGAAGAAATGAGCAGTTCTTC
CASSPPGGRNEQFF
>TRBJ2-5|once|TRBV5-4|.
TGTGCCAGCAGCCCTAAGGGAGGGGGGGTACAAGAGACCCAGTACTTC
CASSPKGGGVQETQYF
>TRBJ2-1|.|TRBV29-1|.
TGCAGCGCGGGGTGGGGGGGCGGTGAGCAGTTCTTC
CSAGWGGGEQFF
>TRBJ2-5|few|TRBV9|TRBD1
TGTGCCAGCAGCGTCCAGGGGGCGCATACGGAGACCCAGTACTTC
CASSVQGAHTETQYF
>TRBJ2-5|once|TRBV2|TRBD2
TGTGCCAGCAGTTTGCGGGAGGGCCGGGAGACCCAGTACTTC
CASSLREGRETQYF
>TRBJ2-7|.|TRBV19|TRBD2
TGTGCCAGTAGTATAGTCACTAGCGGTCGCTACGAGCAGTACTTC
CASSIVTSGRYEQYF
>TRBJ2-2|.|TRBV28|.
TGTGCCAGCAGGCGGGCGTGGGACTCCGACACCGGGGAGCTGTTTTTT
CASRRAWDSDTGELFF
>TRBJ2-1|.|TRBV19|TRBD1
TGTGCCAGTAGTACGACCGGGACAGGGGGTGATGAGCAGTTCTTC
CASSTTGTGGDEQFF
>TRBJ2-1|.|TRBV7-9|TRBD1
TGTGCCAGCAGCTCACGGGGACATTTAGGACAGGGGGCTGATGAGCAGTTCTTC
CASSSRGHLGQGADEQFF
>TRBJ2-1|.|TRBV4-1|TRBD2
TGCGCCAGCAGCCAAGAAGGTTGGACTAGCGGTTACAATGAGCAGTTCTTC
CASSQEGWTSGYNEQFF
>TRBJ1-1|once|TRBV28|TRBD1
TGTGCCAGCAGTTCCCTCACAGGGGGCTTCCGGAACACTGAAGCTTTCTTT
CASSSLTGGFRNTEAFF
>TRBJ1-6|.|TRBV2|.
TGTGCCAGCAGTTTTCAAGACAGTAATTCACCCCTCCACTTT
CASSFQDSNSPLHF
>TRBJ2-7|.|TRBV28|.
TGTGCCAGCAGCCGAGCGGGGACAGGAGACTACGAGCAGTACTTC
CASSRAGTGDYEQYF
>TRBJ1-2|.|TRBV10-3|TRBD1
TGTGCCATCCAAGATCCGGGACAGGGAAACTCAAACTATGGCTACACCTTC
CAIQDPGQGNSNYGYTF
>TRBJ2-1|.|TRBV9|TRBD2
TGTGCCAGCAGCGTAGTATCATGGGGGGGAGATGAGCAGTTCTTC
CASSVVSWGGDEQFF
>TRBJ1-1|.|TRBV29-1|TRBD1
TGCAGCGTTAGAGGACAGGGGGGGATCACTGAAGCTTTCTTT
CSVRGQGGITEAFF
>TRBJ2-1|.|TRBV6-6|TRBD2
TGTGCCAGCAGTGACTCTAGCGGGAGTGATGAGCAGTTCTTC
CASSDSSGSDEQFF
>TRBJ1-4|few|TRBV19|.
TGTGCCAGTAGTATAGGGTTCAGGGGTGAAAAACTGTTTTTT
CASSIGFRGEKLFF
>TRBJ2-1|.|TRBV6-4|.
TGTGCCAGCAGTGGTGGGAGCTCCTACAATGAGCAGTTCTTC
CASSGGSSYNEQFF
>TRBJ1-1|.|TRBV10-3|.
TGTGCCATCAGTGAGTCTGGGACATCTAACACTGAAGCTTTCTTT
CAISESGTSNTEAFF
>TRBJ1-1|few|TRBV5-8|.
TGTGCCAGCAGCGTAAGCGGGGCCGTCCATGAAGCTTTCTTT
CASSVSGAVHEAFF
>TRBJ1-4|few|TRBV5-3|TRBD1
TGTGCCAGAAGCTCCGACAGGGTATGGGAAAAACTGTTTTTT
CARSSDRVWEKLFF
>TRBJ2-7|few|TRBV7-8|.
TGTGCCAGCAGCTTAGCGTCAGGGGCAGGAGAGCAGTACTTC
CASSLASGAGEQYF
>TRBJ1-5|.|TRBV6-1|.
TGTGCCAGCAGTTCGAGCGGCAATCAGCCCCAGCATTTT
CASSSSGNQPQHF
>TRBJ2-2|.|TRBV19|.
TGTGCCGGTAAGCGACGGGAGAGCACCGGGGAGCTGTTTTTT
CAGKRRESTGELFF
>TRBJ1-2|.|TRBV6-5|.
TGTGCCAGCAGTGACCCAGGGTCCGGCTACACCTTC
CASSDPGSGYTF
>TRBJ2-3|.|TRBV11-2|TRBD2
TGTGCCAGCACTCTAAGCGGGAGAGAGGCAGATACGCAGTATTTT
CASTLSGREADTQYF
>TRBJ1-2|.|TRBV6-6|TRBD1
TGTGCCAGCAGTTACTCGCCAAAGACAGGGAATTTGGGCTACACCTTC
CASSYSPKTGNLGYTF